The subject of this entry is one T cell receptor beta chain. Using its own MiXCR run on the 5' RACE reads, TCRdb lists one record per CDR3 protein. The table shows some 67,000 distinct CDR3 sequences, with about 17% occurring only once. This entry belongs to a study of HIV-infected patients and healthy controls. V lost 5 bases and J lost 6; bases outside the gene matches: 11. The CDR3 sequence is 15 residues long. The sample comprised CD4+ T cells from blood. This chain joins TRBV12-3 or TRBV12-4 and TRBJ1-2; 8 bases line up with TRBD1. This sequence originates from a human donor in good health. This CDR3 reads CASSRSDRGGNGYTF. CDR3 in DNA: TGTGCCAGCAGTCGCTCCGACAGGGGAGGGAATGGCTACACCTTC.